This T cell receptor (beta chain) stems from a study of blood T cells in healthy people across ages. Between the trimmed V and J ends, which lost 7 bases and 4 bases, there was a span of 13 bases. Looked up from germline, CDR1 is PRHDT and CDR2 is FYEKMQ (reference sequence). The CDR3 is 13 amino acids. The use of a sample-barcoded 5' primer and a J-beta primer mix characterized a second PCR of about 7 to 12 cycles. There were at least 3 million CDR3-containing paired-end reads obtained from each sample. TCRdb ran MiXCR on the 5' RACE reads and lists one entry per CDR3 protein. The sample has about 730,000 distinct CDR3 sequences; roughly 43% are singletons. As for this clonotype: The antigen remains unidentified.

Broader study findings: CMV status of donors was unknown, possibly confounding expanded clonotype changes.

Extracted total RNA amounted to at least 6 micrograms for each sample. The specimen sequenced was blood. The TCR originated in an older woman in good health. The chain combines TRBV13 with TRBJ2-5; D call uncertain. The DNA of the CDR3 is TGTGCCAGCACCATCGCGGATCGAGAGACCCAGTACTTC. This encodes CASTIADRETQYF.